The 10 T cell receptor beta chains given below trace back to one sample, sequenced in a study of shared clonotypes between healthy human individuals. Data came from immunoSEQ multiplex PCR; TCRdb stores just in-frame clones and leaves some out. The sample yields about 110,000 clones, about 63% seen once. Sample: memory CD8+ T cells sorted from blood. Subset noted: CD45RO+ cells pooled with CCR7-negative TemRA cells. These receptors all stem from a woman in her 30s in good health.

CDR3: CASSPKRTGRHTGELFF. DNA of the CDR3: TGTGCCAGCAGCCCAAAACGGACAGGGCGGCACACCGGGGAGCTGTTTTTT. This chain uses TRBV13 with TRBJ2-2; the match to TRBD1 covers 8 bases. Germline trimming cut 5 bases from V and 3 bases from J; bases unmatched to any gene: 11. The CDR3 covers 17 residues. The germline V gene has CDR1 PRHDT and CDR2 FYEKMQ (reference sequence).

This chain joins TRBV6-1 and TRBJ1-2; D remains unclear. V lost 2 bases, J lost 5 bases, and 15 bases lay in between. Germline V gives CDR1 MNHNS, CDR2 SASEGT. The CDR3 is 15 residues long. CDR3 in DNA: TGTGCCAGCAGTGAAAGGTCCGCGGTTCGATATGGCTACACCTTC. Its protein is CASSERSAVRYGYTF.

CDR3 DNA: TGTGCCAGCAGTTACTCGAGGGCAGGAACCGGGGAGCTGTTTTTT. Encoded protein: CASSYSRAGTGELFF. This chain links TRBV6-6 with TRBJ2-2; D may be TRBD2 (5 bases). In germline, CDR1 is MNHNY, CDR2 SVGAGI (reference sequence). The length of the CDR3 is 15 residues. Trimming stripped 0 bases from V and 5 bases from J, with 10 bases between.

In nucleotides, the CDR3 is TGTGCCAGCAGTGAACTCGGATCTAGTATGGGCTACACCTTC. Translated: CASSELGSSMGYTF. The V and J genes are TRBV25-1 and TRBJ1-2; D is ambiguous. Germline V CDR1 and CDR2: MGHDK, SYGVNS. There are 14 residues in the CDR3. The germline V and J ends were trimmed by 2 bases and 8 bases, with 15 bases remaining between them.

This sequence joins TRBV6-1 and TRBJ2-1; 7 bases match TRBD2. The length of the CDR3 is 14 residues. CDR1 is MNHNS and CDR2 is SASEGT in the germline V gene. Trimming took 7 bases from V and 6 from J; bases not matched to a gene: 9. This CDR3 is CASTGLAELNEQFF. CDR3 nucleotides: TGTGCCAGCACGGGTCTAGCGGAACTCAATGAGCAGTTCTTC.

The J gene is TRBJ1-1, the V gene TRBV18; D gene unclear. Per germline, CDR1 KGHSH and CDR2 LQKENI. V dropped 0 bases and J dropped 5 bases, with 16 bases sitting between them. The CDR3 length is 16 residues. The CDR3 sequence is CASSPPGSLKRTEAFF. The CDR3 DNA sequence: TGTGCCAGCTCACCACCTGGGAGCCTCAAGCGGACTGAAGCTTTCTTT.

The rearrangement joins TRBV2 to TRBJ2-1; D remains unclear. Germline-derived CDR1 and CDR2 are SNHLY and FYNNEI. V lost 5 bases, J lost 5 bases, and 10 bases lay in between. The CDR3 loop spans 13 amino acids. CDR3 sequence (DNA): TGTGCCAGCAGTACTCTGGGCCACAATGAGCAGTTCTTC. Amino acids: CASSTLGHNEQFF.

This chain links TRBV28 with TRBJ2-7, with D tentatively TRBD2 (6 bases). V was cut by 7 bases and J by 2 bases, with 6 bases left in between. Per germline, CDR1 MDHEN and CDR2 SYDVKM. The CDR3 consists of 11 residues. The CDR3 is CASTGAYEQYF. The CDR3 DNA is TGTGCCAGCACGGGAGCCTACGAGCAGTACTTC.

About this clone: The DNA is left out, because the CDR3 cannot be placed on it with certainty; the CDR3 is given as TCRdb lists it. This CDR3 is CASSLGFGAGELFF. The chain uses TRBV5-6 and TRBJ2-2; the D call TRBD2 from the table was never checked on the DNA. In germline, CDR1 is SGHDT, CDR2 YYEEEE. The CDR3 is 14 amino acids long, termini counted.

The V and J genes are TRBV5-6 and TRBJ2-7, with TRBD2 matching 7 bases. The CDR3 consists of 12 residues. J lost 9 bases, V lost 4 bases, and 7 bases had no gene match. Looked up from germline, CDR1 is SGHDT and CDR2 is YYEEEE. The CDR3 DNA reads as TGTGCCAGCAGCCCGGGGGGTGGCGGGCAGTACTTC. The encoded protein is CASSPGGGGQYF.